One sample yielded the 20 T cell receptor beta chains listed below, sequenced in a study of control samples from healthy donors and cancer patients. TCRdb keeps only in-frame clones here, not all; method: immunoSEQ multiplex PCR. The sample has 130,000 to 150,000 clones, 75% to 95% seen once. What was sequenced was blood. These receptors were taken from a man aged 30-40 years in good health.

The rearrangement links TRBV5-1 to TRBJ2-1; 9 bases are shared with TRBD2. This CDR3 spans 15 amino acids. With V trimmed by 3 bases and J by 7 bases, 8 bases remained unmatched. Germline V gene data show CDR1 as SGHRS and CDR2 as YFSETQ. The CDR3 DNA reads TGCGCCAGCAGCTCCGGGACTAGCTATATGAATGAGCAGTTCTTC. As protein: CASSSGTSYMNEQFF.

This rearrangement joins TRBV5-5 to TRBJ2-7; D not resolved. Trimming stripped 2 bases from V and 7 bases from J, with 19 bases between. Germline loops: CDR1 SGHKS, CDR2 YYEKEE (reference sequence). The CDR3 is 15 residues long. The CDR3 sequence is CASSFVDSSLGEQYF. In DNA, the CDR3 is TGTGCCAGCAGCTTTGTCGACTCCTCCTTGGGTGAGCAGTACTTC.

Here the CDR3 DNA reads TGTGCCAGCAGCTTCGGGTACGAGCAGTACTTC. Translated: CASSFGYEQYF. The V call is TRBV6-6, the J call TRBJ2-7; D remains ambiguous. The V end lost 6 bases, the J end lost 4 bases, and 7 bases lay between the germline ends. Germline CDR1 and CDR2: MNHNY and SVGAGI (reference sequence). The CDR3 is made up of 11 amino acids.

The chain employs TRBV11-1 and TRBJ1-1; 8 positions match TRBD1. The CDR3 runs to 13 residues. V was clipped by 5 bases and J by 3 bases; unmatched bases: 2. Germline V CDR1 and CDR2: SGHAT, FQDESV (reference sequence). CDR3 protein: CASSEDRDTEAFF. The CDR3 DNA follows: TGTGCCAGCAGCGAGGACAGGGACACTGAAGCTTTCTTT.

The V call is TRBV25-1, the J call TRBJ1-1, with unresolved D. The CDR3 sequence is 12 residues long. V lost 2 bases, J lost 4 bases, and 5 bases lay in between. Germline V gene lookup returns CDR1 MGHDK and CDR2 SYGVNS. The CDR3 is CASSEVGTEAFF. The CDR3, as DNA: TGTGCCAGCAGTGAAGTCGGCACTGAAGCTTTCTTT.

As regards this clone: A junction end diverges from the germline sequence, so it may reflect a read error. This CDR3 is also generated by other DNA sequences in the sample. The chain joins TRBV27 to TRBJ1-1; D unresolved. Germline CDR1 MNHEY, CDR2 SMNVEV (reference sequence). This CDR3 has 12 amino acids. The CDR3 loop reads CASSSLATEAFF. The CDR3 DNA reads as TGTGCCAGCAGTTCTTTGGCCACTGAGGCTTTCTTT.

In its sample, this clone was seen a few times. The genes are TRBV27 and TRBJ2-2; D not certain. CDR1 MNHEY and CDR2 SMNVEV come from the germline V gene (reference sequence). The ends were cut back, 5 bases at V and 4 bases at J, with 14 bases in the middle. CDR3 length: 15 amino acids. DNA for the CDR3: TGTGCCAGCAGTCTCCGTGGTGGATTCACCGGGGAGCTGTTTTTT. Translation gives CASSLRGGFTGELFF.

The J gene is TRBJ1-2, the V gene TRBV4-1, with 9 bases matching TRBD1. Per germline, CDR1 MGHRA and CDR2 YSYEKL. Unmatched junction bases numbered 7, after V lost 0 bases and J lost 8 bases. CDR3 length: 15 amino acids. CDR3 bases: TGCGCCAGCAGCCAAGAAGGGACAGGGTCTTGGGGCTACACCTTC. This encodes CASSQEGTGSWGYTF.

The genes are TRBV9 and TRBJ2-3, with 7 bases lining up with TRBD2. CDR1 SGDLS and CDR2 YYNGEE come from the germline V gene. After removal of 2 bases from V and 4 bases from J, the junction contained 10 bases not matched to a gene. The CDR3 length is 16 residues. The CDR3 nucleotides read TGTGCCAGCAGCGTCCACGGACTAGGGACCGCAGATACGCAGTATTTT. It translates to CASSVHGLGTADTQYF.

A single count supports this clone. This chain joins TRBV27 and TRBJ2-7; D is unclear. The germline gives CDR1 MNHEY, CDR2 SMNVEV (reference sequence). The CDR3 is 11 amino acids. V was shortened by 3 bases and J by 2 bases, with 2 bases between the two germline ends. The CDR3 nucleotides are TGTGCCAGCAGTTTTACCTACGAGCAGTACTTC. Protein sequence: CASSFTYEQYF.

This chain links TRBV12-3 or TRBV12-4 with TRBJ1-2; the match to TRBD1 covers 8 bases. CDR3 length equals 13 residues. J gave up 7 bases and V 5 bases, and 6 bases lay outside the gene matches. Here the CDR3 DNA reads TGTGCCAGCAGTCCAGGACAGGGTGGTGGCTACACCTTC. Encoded protein: CASSPGQGGGYTF.

The chain recombines TRBV5-5 with TRBJ2-5, with D possibly TRBD1 on 5 matching bases. This CDR3 has 13 residues. From germline, CDR1 is SGHKS and CDR2 YYEKEE (reference sequence). Trimming stripped 6 bases from V and 3 bases from J, with 12 bases between. The CDR3, as DNA: TGTGCCAGCACCAGGGTGGCCAAAGAGACCCAGTACTTC. Protein: CASTRVAKETQYF.

The chain combines TRBV28 with TRBJ1-2; 7 bases agree with TRBD1. This CDR3 contains 15 residues. Germline V gene lookup returns CDR1 MDHEN and CDR2 SYDVKM. The ends lost 6 bases at V and 1 base at J; junction bases unmatched: 8. For the CDR3, the DNA is TGTGCCAGCAGCCAAATGGGACAGTTTAACTATGGCTACACCTTC. It encodes CASSQMGQFNYGYTF.

The chain employs TRBV6-5 and TRBJ2-1; 12 bases match TRBD1. Germline trimming cut 1 base from V and 7 bases from J; bases unmatched to any gene: 5. Per germline, CDR1 MNHEY and CDR2 SVGAGI. The CDR3 has 16 amino acids. CDR3 DNA: TGTGCCAGCAGTTACTGGGGACAGGGGGCTGGTAATGAGCAGTTCTTC. It yields the protein CASSYWGQGAGNEQFF.

The chain carries TRBV6-5 and TRBJ1-6; weak D call: TRBD1 (6 bases). CDR1 and CDR2 (germline): MNHEY, SVGAGI. V was pared by 6 bases and J by 7 bases, with 16 bases between. The CDR3 sequence is 15 residues long. CDR3 in amino acids: CASRDSQGGNSPLHF. The CDR3 nucleotides read TGTGCCAGCAGGGACTCACAGGGAGGGAATTCACCCCTCCACTTT.

This clone occurred once. The chain carries TRBV6-5 and TRBJ1-1, with D perhaps matching TRBD1 (5 bases). The CDR3 extends over 13 amino acids. Germline V gene sequence: CDR1 MNHEY, CDR2 SVGAGI. The germline V and J ends were trimmed by 6 bases and 3 bases, with 11 bases remaining between them. The CDR3 DNA follows: TGTGCCAGCAGGGCCGGGGGATACACTGAAGCTTTCTTT. It encodes CASRAGGYTEAFF.

The genes are TRBV19 and TRBJ1-1, with 9 nucleotides matching TRBD1. The CDR3 contains 14 residues. Germline CDR1 is LNHDA and CDR2 is SQIVND (reference sequence). V gave up 7 bases and J gave up 4 bases; unmatched junction bases: 7. The DNA of the CDR3 is TGTGCCAGTACCTTGGACAGGGGAGCCACTGAAGCTTTCTTT. Protein product: CASTLDRGATEAFF.

The chain combines TRBV25-1 with TRBJ1-5, with TRBD1 as a possible D gene (6 bases). Per germline, CDR1 MGHDK and CDR2 SYGVNS. V dropped 1 base and J dropped 5 bases, with 12 bases sitting between them. This CDR3 has 15 residues. CDR3 amino acids: CASSELGGVDQPQHF. The CDR3 DNA reads as TGTGCCAGCAGTGAATTAGGGGGGGTTGATCAGCCCCAGCATTTT. Filled out from reference TRBV25-1 and TRBJ1-5, the complete variable domain reads EADIYQTPRYLVIGTGKKITLECSQTMGHDKMYWYQQDPGMELHLIHYSYGVNSTEKGDLSSESTVSRIRTEHFPLTLESARPSHTSQYLCASSELGGVDQPQHFGDGTRLSIL.

The rearrangement joins TRBV19 to TRBJ1-4; D is uncertain. This CDR3 spans 13 amino acids. Trimming removed 3 bases at V and 5 bases at J, with 7 bases between. Germline CDR1 and CDR2: LNHDA and SQIVND (reference sequence). CDR3 coding DNA: TGTGCCAGTAGTATCGGCGAGAATGAAAAACTGTTTTTT. It encodes CASSIGENEKLFF.

This rearrangement joins TRBV11-3 to TRBJ2-1; 8 positions agree with TRBD2. V shed 5 bases and J 5 bases; nucleotides not matched to a gene: 14. Germline V gives CDR1 SGHNT, CDR2 YENEEA. The CDR3 is 17 residues long. CDR3 sequence: CASSPTSGGKLDNEQFF. The DNA of the CDR3 is TGTGCCAGCAGCCCTACTTCGGGGGGGAAATTAGACAATGAGCAGTTCTTC.